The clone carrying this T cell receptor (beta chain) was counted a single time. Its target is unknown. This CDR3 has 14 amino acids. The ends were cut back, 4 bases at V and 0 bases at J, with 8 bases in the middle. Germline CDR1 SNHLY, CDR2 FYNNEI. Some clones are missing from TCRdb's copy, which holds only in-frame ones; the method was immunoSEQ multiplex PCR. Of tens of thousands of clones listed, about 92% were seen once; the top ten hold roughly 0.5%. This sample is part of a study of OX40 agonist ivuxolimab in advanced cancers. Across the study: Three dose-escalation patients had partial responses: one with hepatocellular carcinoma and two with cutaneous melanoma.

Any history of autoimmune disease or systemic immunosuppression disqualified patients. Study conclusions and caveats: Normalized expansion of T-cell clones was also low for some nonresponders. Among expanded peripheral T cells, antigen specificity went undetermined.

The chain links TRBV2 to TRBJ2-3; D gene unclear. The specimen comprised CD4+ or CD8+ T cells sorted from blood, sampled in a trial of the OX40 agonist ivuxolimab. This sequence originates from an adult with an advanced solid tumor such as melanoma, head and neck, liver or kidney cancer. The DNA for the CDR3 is TGTGCCAGCAGTGTGGGCGGCAGCACAGATACGCAGTATTTT. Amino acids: CASSVGGSTDTQYF.